This T cell receptor (beta chain) was sequenced for a study of blood T cell repertoires in COVID-19. It was during active infection that Seattle patients were enrolled and then longitudinally followed. This CDR3 contains 16 residues. V lost 5 bases and J 7 bases, leaving 18 bases between the germline ends. Germline assignment: CDR1 MNHEY and CDR2 SMNVEV (reference sequence). Original analysis: Estimated nucleated cell counts came from reference gene primer amplification. This table comes from immunoSEQ multiplex PCR, and its TCRdb copy is limited to in-frame clones, with some not included. The V and J calls and clone size come from that table; D and trimming were worked out from the DNA. This sample carries 150,000 to 200,000 clones, about 83% of them seen once, and the ten largest clones take under 13%.

The source of this sequence is a woman aged 70-85 years with COVID-19, enrolled during active disease. V is TRBV27 and J is TRBJ1-6, with D tentatively TRBD1 (6 bases). The sample consisted of peripheral blood. The CDR3 sequence is CASSPPPGARNSPLHF. The CDR3 coding sequence is TGTGCCAGCAGTCCCCCCCCAGGGGCGCGGAATTCACCCCTCCACTTT.